The present T cell receptor (beta chain) was sequenced within a study of patients and donors after allogeneic stem cell transplantation. TCRdb re-called the RT-PCR reads with MiXCR, one entry per CDR3 protein. The repertoire holds roughly 940,000 distinct CDR3 sequences, with more than 15% as singletons. The CDR3 consists of 14 residues. In germline, CDR1 is SGHRS, CDR2 YFSETQ. Unmatched junction bases numbered 6, after V lost 4 bases and J lost 6 bases. The sequencing input was blood, either unsorted or a sorted T cell fraction (not recorded which). This chain uses TRBV5-1 with TRBJ1-4; 7 nucleotides align to TRBD1. This clonotype was sampled from a human donor who was either an allogeneic HSCT recipient or a stem cell or donor lymphocyte infusion donor (not recorded which). It is not recorded whose cells these are; they may come from a transplant donor. The CDR3 DNA reads TGCGCCAGCAGCCCTGGACAGGCTCATGAAAAACTGTTTTTT. Translation: CASSPGQAHEKLFF.